This T cell receptor beta chain stems from a study of blood T cell repertoires in COVID-19. Whole-study context: From T cells, B-cell-depleted T cells, or PBMCs came the material, which was cDNA or gDNA.

All recovered Cohort 3 donors got two negative PCRs, got clearance, or saw symptom resolution. Germline assignment: CDR1 SGHRS and CDR2 YFSETQ. CDR3 length: 15 residues. V lost 0 bases and J lost 8; bases outside the gene matches: 5. Original analysis: Reference gene primer amplification gave estimated nucleated cell counts. Libraries were prepared by immunoSEQ multiplex PCR; TCRdb keeps only in-frame clonotypes and omits some of them. Clone size and V and J calls were adopted from that table, with D and trimming inferred from the DNA. Among about 280,000 clones listed, over 75% were seen once. The chain combines TRBV5-1 with TRBJ1-4; 9 bases agree with TRBD1. This receptor was obtained from a woman between 25 and 40 years old who had recovered from COVID-19. What was sequenced was PBMCs or T cells enriched from blood (not recorded which). CDR3 DNA sequence: TGCGCCAGCAGCTTGGGCGGGACAGGGCGAGAAAAACTGTTTTTT. Translation: CASSLGGTGREKLFF.